This T cell receptor (beta chain) appears in the sequencing data of a study of T cell changes during pregnancy in multiple sclerosis. The repertoire was sequenced with immunoSEQ multiplex PCR; TCRdb's copy has only in-frame clones and lacks some. Among 70,000 to 95,000 clones listed, approximately 95% were seen once. This specimen was peripheral blood, taken after pregnancy. The TCR was taken from a female donor in good health, enrolled as a control in a pregnancy study.

The CDR3 region is CATSRVTGSGNTIYF. The CDR3 DNA reads TGTGCCACCAGCAGAGTAACAGGGTCGGGAAACACCATATATTTT. The rearrangement joins TRBV15 to TRBJ1-3, with D perhaps matching TRBD1 (6 bases). V was pared by 1 base and J by 4 bases, with 11 bases between. This CDR3 contains 15 residues. Looked up from germline, CDR1 is LNHNV and CDR2 is YYDKDF (reference sequence).